A single sample is the source of the 24 T cell receptor beta chains below, sequenced in a study of T cells in localized non-small cell lung cancer. The table came from immunoSEQ multiplex PCR; TCRdb's copy has only in-frame clones and leaves some out. The data hold roughly 72,000 clones, with about nine tenths observed a single time. Sequenced here: peripheral blood, sampled before any cancer treatment. The receptors come from a male donor aged 60 or over with stage III squamous cell lung carcinoma.

This chain joins TRBV19 and TRBJ1-5; TRBD1 is a possible D gene (5 bases). The CDR3 loop spans 16 amino acids. V lost 7 bases and J 6 bases, leaving 22 bases between the germline ends. CDR1 is LNHDA and CDR2 is SQIVND in the germline V gene (reference sequence). This chain's CDR3 is CASTDYKWGSGQPQHF. The CDR3 coding sequence is TGTGCCAGTACTGATTATAAGTGGGGCTCAGGTCAGCCCCAGCATTTT.

This clone was detected a few times. The CDR3 nucleotides are TGCAGCGTCGAGACAGGTTGGGGCACTGAAGCTTTCTTT. It specifies CSVETGWGTEAFF. The rearrangement joins TRBV29-1 to TRBJ1-1; TRBD1 is a possible D gene (6 bases). CDR1 is SQVTM, CDR2 ANQGSEA, per germline. This CDR3 spans 13 amino acids. The germline V and J ends were trimmed by 6 bases and 4 bases, with 15 bases remaining between them. Full variable domain (remainder filled in from reference TRBV29-1 and TRBJ1-1): SAVISQKPSRDICQRGTSLTIQCQVDSQVTMMFWYRQQPGQSLTLIATANQGSEATYESGFVIDKFPISRPNLTFSTLTVSNMSPEDSSIYLCSVETGWGTEAFFGQGTRLTVV.

This chain links TRBV6-6 with TRBJ1-1, with D hard to call. There are 14 residues in the CDR3. With 2 bases removed from V and 0 bases from J, the gap between germline ends came to 7 bases. CDR1 and CDR2 from the germline V gene are MNHNY and SVGAGI (reference sequence). CDR3 sequence: CASSYVGLNTEAFF. For the CDR3, the DNA is TGTGCCAGCAGTTACGTGGGTCTGAACACTGAAGCTTTCTTT.

The gene calls are TRBV19 and TRBJ1-6; 10 bases are shared with TRBD1. Germline values: CDR1 LNHDA, CDR2 SQIVND (reference sequence). Trimming took 5 bases from V and 9 from J; bases not matched to a gene: 7. The CDR3 runs 15 residues. The CDR3 loop is CASSFPTGGFSPLHF. The CDR3 nucleotides are TGTGCCAGTAGTTTCCCGACAGGGGGCTTTTCACCCCTCCACTTT.

This clone was counted a single time. The gene calls are TRBV2 and TRBJ2-6; TRBD1 might be the D (6 bases). V lost 3 bases, J lost 0 bases, and 15 bases lay in between. This CDR3 contains 18 residues. The germline gives CDR1 SNHLY, CDR2 FYNNEI. Here the CDR3 DNA reads TGTGCCAGCAGTGACCCAACAGGGCCGAGCTCTGGGGCCAACGTCCTGACTTTC. It is translated as CASSDPTGPSSGANVLTF.

In its sample, this clone was seen once. V usage is TRBV6-1 and J usage is TRBJ1-1; perhaps TRBD1 as D (5 bases). With 0 bases removed from V and 8 bases from J, the gap between germline ends came to 13 bases. The CDR3 is 14 amino acids. Germline V gene lookup returns CDR1 MNHNS and CDR2 SASEGT. In DNA form, the CDR3 reads TGTGCCAGCAGTGAAGCGAGGGGAGGTAGGGAAGCTTTCTTT. Translating gives CASSEARGGREAFF.

This chain connects TRBV11-2 to TRBJ2-5; weak D call: TRBD2 (6 bases). V was cut by 5 bases and J by 2 bases, with 12 bases left in between. Germline V CDR1 and CDR2: SGHAT, FQNNGV. The CDR3 has 14 amino acids. The CDR3: CASSPTRGQETQYF. The CDR3 DNA reads as TGTGCCAGCAGCCCGACTAGGGGTCAAGAGACCCAGTACTTC. The full variable domain, completed using reference TRBV11-2 and TRBJ2-5, is EAGVAQSPRYKIIEKRQSVAFWCNPISGHATLYWYQQILGQGPKLLIQFQNNGVVDDSQLPKDRFSAERLKGVDSTLKIQPAKLEDSAVYLCASSPTRGQETQYFGPGTRLLVL.

The chain employs TRBV7-9 and TRBJ1-2, with D uncertain. Germline-derived CDR1 and CDR2 are SEHNR and FQNEAQ (reference sequence). The CDR3 extends over 14 amino acids. V was pared by 4 bases and J by 8 bases, with 17 bases between. The chain's CDR3 is CASSSWRLDDGYTF. The DNA of the CDR3 is TGTGCCAGCAGCTCCTGGCGGCTCGATGACGGCTACACCTTC. Using reference TRBV7-9 and TRBJ1-2 for the parts outside the CDR3, the full variable domain is DTGVSQNPRHKITKRGQNVTFRCDPISEHNRLYWYRQTLGQGPEFLTYFQNEAQLEKSRLLSDRFSAERPKGSFSTLEIQRTEQGDSAMYLCASSSWRLDDGYTFGSGTRLTVV.

The rearrangement joins TRBV19 to TRBJ1-5; TRBD1 might be the D (5 bases). The CDR3 has 14 amino acids. Looked up from germline, CDR1 is LNHDA and CDR2 is SQIVND (reference sequence). Trimming took 3 bases from V and 4 from J, leaving 10 bases between them. The CDR3: CASSMGQLNQPQHF. Written as DNA, the CDR3 is TGTGCCAGTAGTATGGGGCAGCTTAATCAGCCCCAGCATTTT.

This chain joins TRBV18 and TRBJ1-4; possible D gene TRBD1, 5 bases. V gave up 2 bases and J gave up 5 bases, with 9 bases separating them. CDR1 and CDR2 (germline): KGHSH, LQKENI. This CDR3 has 14 amino acids. This chain's CDR3 is CASSPGTVNEKLFF. CDR3 in DNA: TGTGCCAGCTCACCAGGGACGGTGAATGAAAAACTGTTTTTT.

In DNA form, the CDR3 reads TGTGCCAGCACCAAAGTTGGGGGAGAGACCCAGTACTTC. Translation: CASTKVGGETQYF. The V call is TRBV7-9, the J call TRBJ2-5; possibly TRBD1 or TRBD2 for D (5 bases each). This CDR3 contains 13 residues. CDR1 is SEHNR and CDR2 is FQNEAQ in the germline V gene (reference sequence). Deletions cut 7 bases from V and 4 bases from J, with 13 bases between.

V gene TRBV7-6 combines with J gene TRBJ2-2; 15 bases map to TRBD2. The CDR3 runs 19 residues. Germline values: CDR1 SGHVS, CDR2 FNYEAQ. V trimming: 2 bases; J trimming: 5 bases; junction bases outside the gene matches: 9. CDR3 protein: CASSLSGTSGGPRTGELFF. CDR3 sequence (DNA): TGTGCCAGCAGCTTATCAGGGACTAGCGGGGGGCCTCGAACCGGGGAGCTGTTTTTT.

The chain joins TRBV15 to TRBJ1-5, with D perhaps TRBD1 (6 bases). The CDR3 has 15 residues. Trimming removed 0 bases from V and 3 bases from J, with 9 bases in between. CDR1 is LNHNV and CDR2 is YYDKDF in the germline V gene (reference sequence). In DNA form, the CDR3 reads TGTGCCACCAGCAGAGAACAGGGACACAATCAGCCCCAGCATTTT. Protein product: CATSREQGHNQPQHF. Full variable domain (rest looked up from reference TRBV15 and TRBJ1-5): DAMVIQNPRYQVTQFGKPVTLSCSQTLNHNVMYWYQQKSSQAPKLLFHYYDKDFNNEADTPDNFQSRRPNTSFCFLDIRSPGLGDTAMYLCATSREQGHNQPQHFGDGTRLSIL.

This chain connects TRBV29-1 to TRBJ2-7; 11 nucleotides line up with TRBD1. Germline V CDR1 and CDR2: SQVTM, ANQGSEA. CDR3 length: 14 residues. The junction had 4 bases not matched to a gene; V was cut back by 6 bases and J by 0 bases. CDR3 nucleotide sequence: TGCAGCGTCGGGACAGGGGGTAGCTCCTACGAGCAGTACTTC. This translates into CSVGTGGSSYEQYF.

This sequence joins TRBV7-9 and TRBJ1-6; weak D call: TRBD1 (5 bases). In germline, CDR1 is SEHNR, CDR2 FQNEAQ (reference sequence). This CDR3 region has 14 residues. V was trimmed by 4 bases and J by 8 bases, leaving 12 bases between them. CDR3 loop: CASSSQGRHSPLHF. The CDR3 region has the DNA TGTGCCAGCAGCTCCCAGGGAAGGCATTCACCCCTCCACTTT.

This clone appeared once. The rearrangement links TRBV11-1 to TRBJ2-7; D may be TRBD2 (6 bases). The ends were cut back, 2 bases at V and 6 bases at J, with 8 bases in the middle. This CDR3 is 12 amino acids long. Germline lookup yields CDR1 SGHAT and CDR2 FQDESV (reference sequence). In nucleotides, the CDR3 is TGTGCCAGCAGCTTACGGGGGACCGAGCAGTACGTC. Translated: CASSLRGTEQYV.

This chain joins TRBV5-1 and TRBJ2-5; 8 bases fit TRBD1. Trimming took 4 bases from V and 4 from J; bases not matched to a gene: 9. The CDR3 spans 15 residues. Germline V gene data show CDR1 as SGHRS and CDR2 as YFSETQ. CDR3 residues: CASSTTGGWGETQYF. Here the CDR3 DNA reads TGCGCCAGCAGCACCACAGGGGGTTGGGGAGAGACCCAGTACTTC.

This rearrangement joins TRBV6-5 to TRBJ2-5; the D gene is possibly TRBD2 (5 bases). Germline assignment: CDR1 MNHEY and CDR2 SVGAGI. The V end was cut by 10 bases, the J end by 4 bases, with 16 bases between. The CDR3 runs 13 residues. The CDR3 nucleotides read TGTGCCACCGGGGAGTCAAGAGGAGAGACCCAGTACTTC. It specifies CATGESRGETQYF.

Only a few counts were recorded for this clone. CDR3 protein: CASSSGQLHTEAFF. CDR3 sequence (DNA): TGTGCCAGCAGTTCGGGACAGTTGCACACTGAAGCTTTCTTT. The V call is TRBV28, the J call TRBJ1-1, with 7 nucleotides matching TRBD1. Germline V gene sequence: CDR1 MDHEN, CDR2 SYDVKM. Unmatched junction bases numbered 5, after V lost 4 bases and J lost 3 bases. The CDR3 extends over 14 amino acids.

V is TRBV9 and J is TRBJ2-3; D is ambiguous. Trimming stripped 0 bases from V and 2 bases from J, with 10 bases between. The germline V gene encodes CDR1 SGDLS and CDR2 YYNGEE. The CDR3 extends over 15 amino acids. The CDR3 DNA sequence: TGTGCCAGCAGCGTAGTGGAAAGACCCACAGATACGCAGTATTTT. Translated: CASSVVERPTDTQYF.

The chain uses TRBV5-6 and TRBJ2-7; TRBD2 matches at 9 bases. The V gene's germline CDR1 is SGHDT and CDR2 YYEEEE. Germline trimming cut 3 bases from V and 3 bases from J; bases unmatched to any gene: 7. The CDR3 has 15 residues. This CDR3 reads CASSSEGLAFYEQYF. The CDR3 DNA reads TGTGCCAGCAGCTCGGAGGGACTAGCCTTCTACGAGCAGTACTTC.

The chain links TRBV11-2 to TRBJ1-5; tentatively, D is TRBD1 (6 bases). Trimming took off 4 bases at V and 8 bases at J, with 15 bases between the two ends. The CDR3 contains 14 residues. Germline V CDR1 and CDR2: SGHAT, FQNNGV. The CDR3 sequence is CASSSGAGMEPQHF. CDR3 nucleotide sequence: TGTGCCAGCAGCTCAGGGGCGGGCATGGAGCCCCAGCATTTT.

This chain links TRBV6-4 with TRBJ2-3; 7 nucleotides align to TRBD1. V lost 2 bases, J lost 1 base, and 0 bases stayed unmatched. There are 14 residues in the CDR3. The germline CDR1 and CDR2 sequences are MRHNA and SNTAGT. CDR3 sequence (DNA): TGTGCCAGCAGTGACGGACAGGGCACAGATACGCAGTATTTT. Translated, it gives CASSDGQGTDTQYF.

This rearrangement joins TRBV2 to TRBJ1-5, with D possibly TRBD1 on 5 matching bases. The CDR3 covers 15 residues. Trimming left V 5 bases short and J 4 bases short, with 15 bases between. Germline CDR1 SNHLY, CDR2 FYNNEI. CDR3 protein: CASSSRRGGNQPQHF. CDR3 coding DNA: TGTGCCAGCAGTTCCCGACGGGGGGGAAATCAGCCCCAGCATTTT.